These 10 T cell receptor beta chains were sequenced from one sample in a study of blood T cell repertoires in COVID-19. Clones were read by immunoSEQ multiplex PCR, and TCRdb kept only the in-frame ones, dropping some. Seen here are around 130,000 clones, around 78% observed once, and the top ten hold 10% to 12%. Sequencing was carried out using peripheral blood. The receptor set was obtained from a human donor in a cohort sampled during active COVID-19.

The gene calls are TRBV11-1 and TRBJ2-3; 7 bases map to TRBD1. Germline V CDR1 and CDR2: SGHAT, FQDESV (reference sequence). The CDR3 has 15 amino acids. The V gene end was trimmed by 2 bases and the J gene end by 3 bases; junction bases not matched to a gene: 5. In nucleotides, the CDR3 is TGTGCCAGCAGCTTATCCGGGACAGCTACAGATACGCAGTATTTT. It yields the protein CASSLSGTATDTQYF.

V gene TRBV5-1 combines with J gene TRBJ2-5, with 7 bases matching TRBD1. The CDR3 length is 13 residues. J gave up 1 base and V 5 bases, and 2 bases lay outside the gene matches. From germline, CDR1 is SGHRS and CDR2 YFSETQ. The CDR3 DNA reads TGCGCCAGCAGACAGGGGTCCCAAGAGACCCAGTACTTC. Translation: CASRQGSQETQYF.

The chain uses TRBV5-4 and TRBJ2-5; 8 nucleotides match TRBD2. The CDR3 is 17 amino acids. Trimming removed 4 bases from V and 5 bases from J; junction bases left unmatched: 16. Germline V gives CDR1 SGHNT, CDR2 YYREEE (reference sequence). CDR3 coding DNA: TGTGCCAGCAGCCCCCGGGGGGGTTGGCCTTCGGGGGAGACCCAGTACTTC. Amino acids: CASSPRGGWPSGETQYF.

The chain combines TRBV19 with TRBJ2-7; 9 bases line up with TRBD1. Trimming at V came to 5 bases and at J to 7 bases, leaving 6 bases not matched to a gene. Germline V gives CDR1 LNHDA, CDR2 SQIVND (reference sequence). The CDR3 covers 13 residues. In DNA, the CDR3 is TGTGCCAGTAGTTCATGGGACAGGGTTGAGCAGTACTTC. Translated: CASSSWDRVEQYF.

This chain connects TRBV4-1 to TRBJ2-7; 7 bases are shared with TRBD1. Trimming took 3 bases from V and 1 from J; bases not matched to a gene: 12. Germline V gene data show CDR1 as MGHRA and CDR2 as YSYEKL. This CDR3 region has 17 residues. The CDR3 protein is CASSHLPPTGRSYEQYF. In DNA form, the CDR3 reads TGCGCCAGCAGCCATTTGCCGCCGACAGGGCGGTCCTACGAGCAGTACTTC.

The chain has TRBV5-1 and TRBJ1-1; D possibly corresponds to TRBD1 (5 bases). The length of the CDR3 is 15 residues. Trimming stripped 4 bases from V and 0 bases from J, with 13 bases between. The germline CDR1 and CDR2 sequences are SGHRS and YFSETQ. Here the CDR3 DNA reads TGCGCCAGCAGCGGATCCTCGGGGGTGAACACTGAAGCTTTCTTT. Protein: CASSGSSGVNTEAFF. The whole variable domain, filled in from reference TRBV5-1 and TRBJ1-1, reads KAGVTQTPRYLIKTRGQQVTLSCSPISGHRSVSWYQQTPGQGLQFLFEYFSETQRNKGNFPGRFSGRQFSNSRSEMNVSTLELGDSALYLCASSGSSGVNTEAFFGQGTRLTVV.

The chain couples TRBV5-3 to TRBJ2-7; 7 nucleotides agree with TRBD1. TRBV5-3 is an ORF for which the function is uncertain. The trim removed 4 bases at V and 2 bases at J, leaving 15 bases unmatched. The CDR3 totals 17 residues. CDR3 residues: CARSPSRYERGPYEQYF. CDR3 coding DNA: TGTGCCAGAAGCCCTTCCCGGTATGAGAGGGGGCCCTACGAGCAGTACTTC.

This clone was counted a few times. The sample holds other DNA sequences that translate to the same CDR3. The chain links TRBV5-1 to TRBJ1-5, with D perhaps matching TRBD1 (6 bases). The CDR3 covers 13 residues. V was trimmed by 0 bases and J by 5 bases, leaving 6 bases between them. The germline V gene has CDR1 SGHRS and CDR2 YFSETQ. The CDR3 protein is CASSLGTDQPQHF. The CDR3 DNA reads TGCGCCAGCAGCTTGGGGACAGATCAGCCCCAGCATTTT.

Only a few counts were recorded for this clone. The V and J genes are TRBV2 and TRBJ1-2; 7 positions match TRBD1. The CDR3 extends over 16 amino acids. Trimming cost V 0 bases and J 7 bases; bases outside gene matches: 11. Germline V gene sequence: CDR1 SNHLY, CDR2 FYNNEI. The CDR3 here is CASSEARAGGRGGYTF. The CDR3 DNA follows: TGTGCCAGCAGTGAAGCGCGGGCAGGGGGTCGGGGTGGCTACACCTTC.

The table lists this clone with a few counts. The chain uses TRBV19 and TRBJ1-1; tentatively, D is TRBD1 (5 bases). The CDR3 covers 13 residues. CDR1 LNHDA and CDR2 SQIVND come from the germline V gene (reference sequence). Trimming shortened V by 9 bases and J by 1 base, and 12 bases separated the two germline ends. The CDR3 region is CASLRVGNTEAFF. The CDR3 coding sequence is TGTGCCAGCCTCAGGGTGGGGAACACTGAAGCTTTCTTT.